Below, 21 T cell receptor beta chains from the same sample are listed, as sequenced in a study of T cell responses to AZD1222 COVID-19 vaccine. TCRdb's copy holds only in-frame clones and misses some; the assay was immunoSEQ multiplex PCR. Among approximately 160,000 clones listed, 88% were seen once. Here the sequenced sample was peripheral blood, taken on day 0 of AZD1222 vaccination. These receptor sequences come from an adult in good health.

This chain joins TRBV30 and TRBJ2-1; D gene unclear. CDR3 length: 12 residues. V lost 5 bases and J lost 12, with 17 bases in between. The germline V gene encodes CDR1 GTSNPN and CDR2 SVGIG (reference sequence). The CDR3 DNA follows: TGTGCCTGGGGCTCCGGCCAGAGTCGGCAGTTCTTC. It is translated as CAWGSGQSRQFF.

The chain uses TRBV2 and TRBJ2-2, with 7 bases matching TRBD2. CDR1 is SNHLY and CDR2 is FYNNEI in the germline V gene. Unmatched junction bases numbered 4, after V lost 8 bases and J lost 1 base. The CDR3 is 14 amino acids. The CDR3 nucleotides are TGTGCCAGCCAGGCTAGCGGGAACACCGGGGAGCTGTTTTTT. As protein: CASQASGNTGELFF. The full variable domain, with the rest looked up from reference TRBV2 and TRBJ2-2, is EPEVTQTPSHQVTQMGQEVILRCVPISNHLYFYWYRQILGQKVEFLVSFYNNEISEKSEIFDDQFSVERPDGSNFTLKIRSTKLEDSAMYFCASQASGNTGELFFGEGSRLTVL.

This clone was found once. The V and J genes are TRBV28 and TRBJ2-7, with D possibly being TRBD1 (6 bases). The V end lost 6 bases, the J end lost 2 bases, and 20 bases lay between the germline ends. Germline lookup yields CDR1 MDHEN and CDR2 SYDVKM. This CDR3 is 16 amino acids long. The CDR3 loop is CASSFGGPGWAYEQYF. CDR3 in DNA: TGTGCCAGCAGCTTTGGGGGCCCGGGTTGGGCCTACGAGCAGTACTTC.

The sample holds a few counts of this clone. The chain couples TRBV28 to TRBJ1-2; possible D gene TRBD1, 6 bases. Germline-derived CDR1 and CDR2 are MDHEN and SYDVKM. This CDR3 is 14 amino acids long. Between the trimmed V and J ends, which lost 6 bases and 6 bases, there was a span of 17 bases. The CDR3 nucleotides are TGTGCCAGCAGCCCTATTGACAGGTTCCATGGCTACACCTTC. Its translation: CASSPIDRFHGYTF.

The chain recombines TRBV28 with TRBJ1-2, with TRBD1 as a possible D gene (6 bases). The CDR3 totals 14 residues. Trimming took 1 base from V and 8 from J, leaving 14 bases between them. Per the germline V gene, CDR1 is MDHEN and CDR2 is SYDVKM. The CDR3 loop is CASSLLGQTGGYTF. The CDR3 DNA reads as TGTGCCAGCAGTTTATTAGGACAGACCGGGGGCTACACCTTC.

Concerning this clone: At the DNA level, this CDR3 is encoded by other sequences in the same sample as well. The CDR3 is CASSIAGETQYF. CDR3 DNA sequence: TGTGCCAGTAGTATAGCAGGAGAGACCCAGTACTTC. V usage is TRBV19 and J usage is TRBJ2-5; no firm D call. V was pared by 1 base and J by 4 bases, with 4 bases between. The germline V gene encodes CDR1 LNHDA and CDR2 SQIVND (reference sequence). CDR3 length equals 12 residues.

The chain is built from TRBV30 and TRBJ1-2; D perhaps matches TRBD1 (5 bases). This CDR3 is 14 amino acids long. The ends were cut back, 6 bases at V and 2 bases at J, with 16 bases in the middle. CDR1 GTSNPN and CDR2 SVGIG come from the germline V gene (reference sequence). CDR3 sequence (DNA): TGTGCCTGCTCTAGTGAGGGGTGGAACTATGGCTACACCTTC. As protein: CACSSEGWNYGYTF.

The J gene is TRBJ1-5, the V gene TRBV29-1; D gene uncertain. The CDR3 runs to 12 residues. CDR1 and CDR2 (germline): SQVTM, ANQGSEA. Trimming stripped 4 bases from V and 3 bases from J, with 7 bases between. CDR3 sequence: CSVGRANQPQHF. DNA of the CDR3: TGCAGCGTTGGGCGGGCCAATCAGCCCCAGCATTTT.

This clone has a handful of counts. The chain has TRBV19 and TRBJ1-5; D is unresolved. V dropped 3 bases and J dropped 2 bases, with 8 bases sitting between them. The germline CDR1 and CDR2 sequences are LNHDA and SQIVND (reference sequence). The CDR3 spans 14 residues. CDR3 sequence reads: CASSISLGNQPQHF. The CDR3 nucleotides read TGTGCCAGTAGTATTTCTTTGGGCAATCAGCCCCAGCATTTT.

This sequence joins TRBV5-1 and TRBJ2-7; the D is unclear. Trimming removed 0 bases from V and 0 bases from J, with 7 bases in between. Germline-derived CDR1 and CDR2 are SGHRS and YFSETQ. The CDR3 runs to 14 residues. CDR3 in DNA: TGCGCCAGCAGCTTGGTTTCGAGCTCCTACGAGCAGTACTTC. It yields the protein CASSLVSSSYEQYF.

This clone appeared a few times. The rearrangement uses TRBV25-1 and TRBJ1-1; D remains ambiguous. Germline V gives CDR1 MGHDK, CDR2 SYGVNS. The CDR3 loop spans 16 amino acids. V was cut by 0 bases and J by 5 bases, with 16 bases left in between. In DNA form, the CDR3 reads TGTGCCAGCAGTGAATATTCGGCCCCGTCCGGGACTGAAGCTTTCTTT. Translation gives CASSEYSAPSGTEAFF. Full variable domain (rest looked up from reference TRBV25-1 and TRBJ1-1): EADIYQTPRYLVIGTGKKITLECSQTMGHDKMYWYQQDPGMELHLIHYSYGVNSTEKGDLSSESTVSRIRTEHFPLTLESARPSHTSQYLCASSEYSAPSGTEAFFGQGTRLTVV.

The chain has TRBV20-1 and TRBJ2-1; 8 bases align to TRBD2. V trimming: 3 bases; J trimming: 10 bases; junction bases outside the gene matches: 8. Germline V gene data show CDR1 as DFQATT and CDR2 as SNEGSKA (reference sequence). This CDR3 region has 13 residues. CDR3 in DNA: TGCAGTGCTAGTGGCCCGGGAGGGCTGGAGCAGTTCTTC. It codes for CSASGPGGLEQFF.

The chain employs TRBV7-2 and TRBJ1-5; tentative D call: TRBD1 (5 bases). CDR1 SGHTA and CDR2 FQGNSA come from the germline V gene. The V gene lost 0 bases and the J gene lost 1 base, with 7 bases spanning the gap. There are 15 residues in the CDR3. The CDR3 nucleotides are TGTGCCAGCAGCTTAGCGGGGGGAAGCAATCAGCCCCAGCATTTT. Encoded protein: CASSLAGGSNQPQHF.

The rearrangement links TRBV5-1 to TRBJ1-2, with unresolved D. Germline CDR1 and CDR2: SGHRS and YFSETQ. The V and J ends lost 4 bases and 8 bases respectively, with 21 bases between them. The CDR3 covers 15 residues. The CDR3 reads CASSLTLSIAGGYTF. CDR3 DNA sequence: TGCGCCAGCAGCCTTACCCTTTCCATTGCAGGAGGCTACACCTTC.

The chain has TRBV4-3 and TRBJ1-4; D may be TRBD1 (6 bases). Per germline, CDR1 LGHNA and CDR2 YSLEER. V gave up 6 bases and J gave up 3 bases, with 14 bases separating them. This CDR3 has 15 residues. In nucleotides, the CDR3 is TGCGCCAGCAGTGAGAGGGGGTTCGCTAATGAAAAACTGTTTTTT. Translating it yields CASSERGFANEKLFF.

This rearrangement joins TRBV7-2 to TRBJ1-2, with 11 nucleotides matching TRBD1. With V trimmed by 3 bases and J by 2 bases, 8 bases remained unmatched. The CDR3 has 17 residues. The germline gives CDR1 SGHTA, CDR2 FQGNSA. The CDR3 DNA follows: TGTGCCAGCAGCTTTCCGACATGGACAGGGGGCAACTATGGCTACACCTTC. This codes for CASSFPTWTGGNYGYTF. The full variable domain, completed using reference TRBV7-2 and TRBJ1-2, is GAGVSQSPSNKVTEKGKDVELRCDPISGHTALYWYRQSLGQGLEFLIYFQGNSAPDKSGLPSDRFSAERTGGSVSTLTIQRTQQEDSAVYLCASSFPTWTGGNYGYTFGSGTRLTVV.

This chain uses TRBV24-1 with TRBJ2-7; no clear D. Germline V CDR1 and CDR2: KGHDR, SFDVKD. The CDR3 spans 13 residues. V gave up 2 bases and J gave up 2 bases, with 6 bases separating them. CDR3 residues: CATSDSLTYEQYF. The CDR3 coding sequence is TGTGCCACCAGTGATTCACTTACCTACGAGCAGTACTTC.

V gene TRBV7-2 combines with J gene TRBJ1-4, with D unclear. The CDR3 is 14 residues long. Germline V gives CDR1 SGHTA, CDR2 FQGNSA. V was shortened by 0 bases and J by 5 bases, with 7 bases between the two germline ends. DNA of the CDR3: TGTGCCAGCAGCTTAGCGCGGCAAAATGAAAAACTGTTTTTT. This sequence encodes CASSLARQNEKLFF.

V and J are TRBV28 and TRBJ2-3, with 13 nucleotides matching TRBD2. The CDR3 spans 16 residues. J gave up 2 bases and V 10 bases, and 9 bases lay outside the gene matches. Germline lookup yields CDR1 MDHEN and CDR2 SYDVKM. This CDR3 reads CAISGLAGLVTDTQYF. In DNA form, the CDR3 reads TGTGCCATTTCGGGACTAGCGGGATTGGTCACAGATACGCAGTATTTT.

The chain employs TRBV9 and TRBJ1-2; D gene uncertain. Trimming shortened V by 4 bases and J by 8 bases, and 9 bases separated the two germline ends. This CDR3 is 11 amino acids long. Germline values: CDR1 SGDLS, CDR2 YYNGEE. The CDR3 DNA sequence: TGTGCCAGCAGCTCTCGGGCCGGCTACACCTTC. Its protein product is CASSSRAGYTF.

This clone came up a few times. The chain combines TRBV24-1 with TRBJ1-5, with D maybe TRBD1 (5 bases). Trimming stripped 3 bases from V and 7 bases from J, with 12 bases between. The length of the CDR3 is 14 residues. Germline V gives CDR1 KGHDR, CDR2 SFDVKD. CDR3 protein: CATSDTGQAQPQHF. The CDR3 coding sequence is TGTGCCACCAGTGATACAGGTCAAGCCCAGCCCCAGCATTTT.